This TCR beta chain stems from a study of T cells in Graves' hyperthyroidism and ophthalmopathy. Germline V gives CDR1 DFQATT, CDR2 SNEGSKA (reference sequence). The CDR3 has 12 amino acids. The V gene end was trimmed by 6 bases and the J gene end by 6 bases; junction bases not matched to a gene: 4. The TCR beta CDR3 regions underwent amplification using RNA transcripts as the source. The TCR CDR3 was amplified in a first-round RT-PCR using the HTBI primer set. TCRdb used MiXCR to reprocess the multiplex PCR reads, holding one entry per CDR3 protein. The sample records fewer than 650,000 distinct CDR3 sequences, 46% being singletons. Thyroid ultrasound, orbital computed tomography, clinical symptoms, and serum thyroxine and TRAb underpinned diagnoses. Notes on the study in general: Model-based prediction identified ophthalmopathy a median about 7 months prior to its onset. Ophthalmopathy could be told apart from stable hyperthyroidism with a 13 V-J model. Blood also showed most of the thyroid clonotypes that were expanded above 0.001.

This clonotype was detected only a few times. Its antigen is unknown. The chain employs TRBV20-1 and TRBJ1-2, with 10 nucleotides matching TRBD1. The source material was peripheral blood or thyroid tissue (not recorded which). The sequence came from an adult woman with Graves' disease, either hyperthyroidism or ophthalmopathy (not recorded which). This CDR3 is CSARQGAHGYTF. Here the CDR3 DNA reads TGCAGTGCCAGACAGGGGGCACATGGCTACACCTTC.